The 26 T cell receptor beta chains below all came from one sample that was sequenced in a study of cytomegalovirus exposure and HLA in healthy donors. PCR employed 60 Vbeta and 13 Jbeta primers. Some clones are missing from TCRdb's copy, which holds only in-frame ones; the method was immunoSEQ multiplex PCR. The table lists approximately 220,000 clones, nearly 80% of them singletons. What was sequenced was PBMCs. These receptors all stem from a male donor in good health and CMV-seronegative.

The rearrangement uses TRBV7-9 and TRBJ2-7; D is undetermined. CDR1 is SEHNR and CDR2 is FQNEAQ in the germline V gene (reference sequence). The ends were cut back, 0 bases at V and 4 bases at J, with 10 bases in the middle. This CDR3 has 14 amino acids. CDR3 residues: CASSLAPETYEQYF. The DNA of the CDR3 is TGTGCCAGCAGCTTAGCGCCGGAGACTTACGAGCAGTACTTC. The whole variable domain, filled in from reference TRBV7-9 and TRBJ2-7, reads DTGVSQNPRHKITKRGQNVTFRCDPISEHNRLYWYRQTLGQGPEFLTYFQNEAQLEKSRLLSDRFSAERPKGSFSTLEIQRTEQGDSAMYLCASSLAPETYEQYFGPGTRLTVT.

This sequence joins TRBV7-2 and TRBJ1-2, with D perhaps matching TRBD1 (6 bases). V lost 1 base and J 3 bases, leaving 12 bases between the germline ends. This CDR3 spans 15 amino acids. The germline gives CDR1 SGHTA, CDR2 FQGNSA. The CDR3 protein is CASSLVAGVDYGYTF. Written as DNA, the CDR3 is TGTGCCAGCAGCTTAGTGGCAGGGGTGGACTATGGCTACACCTTC.

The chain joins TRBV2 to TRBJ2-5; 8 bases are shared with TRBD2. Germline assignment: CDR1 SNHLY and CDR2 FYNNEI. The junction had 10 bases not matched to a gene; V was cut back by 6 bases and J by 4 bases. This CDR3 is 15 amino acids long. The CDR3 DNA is TGTGCCAGCAGGACGGGGGGGCCTGGCCCAGAGACCCAGTACTTC. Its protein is CASRTGGPGPETQYF.

CDR3 in DNA: TGTGCCAGCATGGGACAGGGGGCCTATAATTCACCCCTCCACTTT. The encoded protein is CASMGQGAYNSPLHF. V is TRBV6-1 and J is TRBJ1-6, with 11 positions matching TRBD1. Germline CDR1 reads MNHNS; CDR2 reads SASEGT. The CDR3 covers 15 residues. The junction had 1 base not matched to a gene; V was cut back by 7 bases and J by 2 bases.

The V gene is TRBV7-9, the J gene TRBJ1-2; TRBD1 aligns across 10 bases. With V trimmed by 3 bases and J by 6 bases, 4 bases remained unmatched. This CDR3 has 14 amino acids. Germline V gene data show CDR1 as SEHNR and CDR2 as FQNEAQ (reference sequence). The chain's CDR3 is CASSFGTGADGYTF. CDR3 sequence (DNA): TGTGCCAGCAGCTTTGGGACAGGGGCAGATGGCTACACCTTC.

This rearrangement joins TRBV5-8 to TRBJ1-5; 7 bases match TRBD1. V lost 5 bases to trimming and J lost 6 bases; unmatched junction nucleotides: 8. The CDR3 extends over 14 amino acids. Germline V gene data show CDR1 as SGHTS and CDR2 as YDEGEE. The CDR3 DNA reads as TGTGCCAGCAGAGCGTCAGGGGGTGTTCAGCCCCAGCATTTT. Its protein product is CASRASGGVQPQHF.

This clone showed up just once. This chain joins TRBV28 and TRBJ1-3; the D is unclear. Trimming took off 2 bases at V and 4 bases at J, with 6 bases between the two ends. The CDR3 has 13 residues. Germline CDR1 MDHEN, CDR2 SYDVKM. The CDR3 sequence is CASSLPTGNTIYF. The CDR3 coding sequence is TGTGCCAGCAGTTTACCAACAGGAAACACCATATATTTT.

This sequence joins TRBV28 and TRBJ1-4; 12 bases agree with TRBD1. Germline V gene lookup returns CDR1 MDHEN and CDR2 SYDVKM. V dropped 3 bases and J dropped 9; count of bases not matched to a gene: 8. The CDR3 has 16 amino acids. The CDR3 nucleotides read TGTGCCAGCAGTTTCCTGGGACAGGGGGCGCTTCAAAAACTGTTTTTT. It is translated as CASSFLGQGALQKLFF.

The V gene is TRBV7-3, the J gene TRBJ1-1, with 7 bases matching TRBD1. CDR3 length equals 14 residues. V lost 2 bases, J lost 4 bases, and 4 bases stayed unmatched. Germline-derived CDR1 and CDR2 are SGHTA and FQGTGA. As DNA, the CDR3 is TGTGCCAGCAGCTTAGGCAGGGGGTCCACTGAAGCTTTCTTT. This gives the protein CASSLGRGSTEAFF.

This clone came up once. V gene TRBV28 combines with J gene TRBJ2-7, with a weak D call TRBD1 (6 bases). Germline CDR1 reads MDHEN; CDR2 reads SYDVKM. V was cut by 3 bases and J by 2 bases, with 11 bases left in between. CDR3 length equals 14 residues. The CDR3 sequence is CASSFVGGAYEQYF. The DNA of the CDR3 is TGTGCCAGCAGTTTCGTAGGGGGAGCCTACGAGCAGTACTTC. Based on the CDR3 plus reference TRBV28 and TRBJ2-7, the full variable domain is DVKVTQSSRYLVKRTGEKVFLECVQDMDHENMFWYRQDPGLGLRLIYFSYDVKMKEKGDIPEGYSVSREKKERFSLILESASTNQTSMYLCASSFVGGAYEQYFGPGTRLTVT.

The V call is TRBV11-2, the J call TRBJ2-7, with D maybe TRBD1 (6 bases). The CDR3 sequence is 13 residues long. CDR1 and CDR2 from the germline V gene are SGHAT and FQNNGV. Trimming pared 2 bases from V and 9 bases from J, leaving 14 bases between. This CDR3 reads CASSLPNRARQYF. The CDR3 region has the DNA TGTGCCAGCAGCTTACCCAACAGGGCTAGGCAGTACTTC.

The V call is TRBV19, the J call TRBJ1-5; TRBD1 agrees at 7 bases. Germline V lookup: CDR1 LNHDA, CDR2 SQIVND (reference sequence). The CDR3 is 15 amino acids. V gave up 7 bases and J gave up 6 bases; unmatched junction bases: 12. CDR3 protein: CASTHLDRDVQPQHF. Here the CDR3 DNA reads TGTGCCAGTACCCACCTCGACAGGGATGTTCAGCCCCAGCATTTT.

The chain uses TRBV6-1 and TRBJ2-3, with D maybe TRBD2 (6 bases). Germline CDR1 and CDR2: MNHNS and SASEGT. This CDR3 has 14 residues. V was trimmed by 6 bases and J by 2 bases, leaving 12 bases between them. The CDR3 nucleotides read TGTGCCAGCAGAGGACCGGGACTCACAGATACGCAGTATTTT. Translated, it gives CASRGPGLTDTQYF.

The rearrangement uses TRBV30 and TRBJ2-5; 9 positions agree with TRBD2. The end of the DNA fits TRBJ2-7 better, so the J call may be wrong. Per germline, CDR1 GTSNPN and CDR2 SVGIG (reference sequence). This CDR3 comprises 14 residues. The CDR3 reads CAWSESGRSYEQYF. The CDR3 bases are TGTGCCTGGAGTGAAAGCGGGAGGTCGTACGAGCAGTACTTC.

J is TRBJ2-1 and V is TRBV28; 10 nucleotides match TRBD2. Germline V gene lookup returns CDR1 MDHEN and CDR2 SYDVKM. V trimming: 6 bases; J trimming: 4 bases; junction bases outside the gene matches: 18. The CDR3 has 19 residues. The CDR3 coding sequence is TGTGCCAGCAGGTTGGGAGGGGGTAGCGGGAGGCCGGGGTACAATGAGCAGTTCTTC. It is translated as CASRLGGGSGRPGYNEQFF.

The CDR3 bases are TGTGCTAGTGGTGAAACGAGCTCCTACAATGAGCAGTTCTTC. This translates into CASGETSSYNEQFF. The chain uses TRBV12-5 and TRBJ2-1; D is undetermined. Trimming removed 5 bases at V and 0 bases at J, with 8 bases between. The germline V gene has CDR1 LGHNT and CDR2 FRNRAP. This CDR3 comprises 14 residues.

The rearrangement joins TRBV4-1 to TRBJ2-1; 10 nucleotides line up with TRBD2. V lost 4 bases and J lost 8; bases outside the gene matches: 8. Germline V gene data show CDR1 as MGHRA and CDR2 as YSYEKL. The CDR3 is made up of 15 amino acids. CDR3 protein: CASSLSGTSADEQFF. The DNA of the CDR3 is TGCGCCAGCAGCCTCTCCGGGACTAGCGCGGATGAGCAGTTCTTC.

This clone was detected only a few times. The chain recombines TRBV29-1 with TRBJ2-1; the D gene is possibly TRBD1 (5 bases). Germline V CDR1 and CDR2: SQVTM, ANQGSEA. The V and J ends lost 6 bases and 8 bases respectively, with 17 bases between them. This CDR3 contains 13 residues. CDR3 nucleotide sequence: TGCAGCGTAAGGGGCTTCTCTCCCTATGAGCAGTTCTTC. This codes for CSVRGFSPYEQFF.

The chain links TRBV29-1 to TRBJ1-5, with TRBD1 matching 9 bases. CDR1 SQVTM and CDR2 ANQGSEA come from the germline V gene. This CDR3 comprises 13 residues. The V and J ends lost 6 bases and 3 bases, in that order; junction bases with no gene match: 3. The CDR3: CSVRTGDNQPQHF. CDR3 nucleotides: TGCAGCGTCCGGACAGGGGACAATCAGCCCCAGCATTTT.

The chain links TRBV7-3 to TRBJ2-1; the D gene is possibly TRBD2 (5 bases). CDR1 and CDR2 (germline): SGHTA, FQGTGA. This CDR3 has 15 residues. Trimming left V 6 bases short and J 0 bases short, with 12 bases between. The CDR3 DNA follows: TGTGCCAGCAGTTCCAGCGGAGCCTCCTACAATGAGCAGTTCTTC. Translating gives CASSSSGASYNEQFF.

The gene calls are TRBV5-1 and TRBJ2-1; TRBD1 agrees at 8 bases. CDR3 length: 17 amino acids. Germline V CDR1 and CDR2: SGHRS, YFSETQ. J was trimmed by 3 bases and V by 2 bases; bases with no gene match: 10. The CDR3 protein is CASSLVMGQALYNEQFF. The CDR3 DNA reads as TGCGCCAGCAGCTTAGTGATGGGACAGGCTCTCTACAATGAGCAGTTCTTC.

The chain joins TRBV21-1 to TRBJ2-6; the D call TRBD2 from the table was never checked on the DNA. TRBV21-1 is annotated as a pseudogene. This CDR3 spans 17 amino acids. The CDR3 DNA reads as TGTGCCAGCATGGATGAGGGTCCCCCGTCTGGGGCCAACGTCCTGACTTTC. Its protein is CASMDEGPPSGANVLTF.

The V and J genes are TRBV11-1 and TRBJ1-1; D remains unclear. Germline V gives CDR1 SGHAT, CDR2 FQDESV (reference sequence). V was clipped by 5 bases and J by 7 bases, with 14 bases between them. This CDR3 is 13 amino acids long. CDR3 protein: CASSPVPGFEAFF. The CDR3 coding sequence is TGTGCCAGCAGCCCCGTCCCCGGGTTTGAAGCTTTCTTT. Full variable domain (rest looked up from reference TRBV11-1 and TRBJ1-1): EAEVAQSPRYKITEKSQAVAFWCDPISGHATLYWYRQILGQGPELLVQFQDESVVDDSQLPKDRFSAERLKGVDSTLKIQPAELGDSAMYLCASSPVPGFEAFFGQGTRLTVV.

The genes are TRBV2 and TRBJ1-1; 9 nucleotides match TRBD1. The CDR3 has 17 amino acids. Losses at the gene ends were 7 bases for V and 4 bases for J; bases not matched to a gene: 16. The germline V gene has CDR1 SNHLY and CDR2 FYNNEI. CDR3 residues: CASTGVGTGTGGTEAFF. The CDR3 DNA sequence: TGTGCCAGCACTGGGGTTGGGACAGGGACGGGGGGCACTGAAGCTTTCTTT. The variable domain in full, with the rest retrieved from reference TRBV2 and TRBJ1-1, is EPEVTQTPSHQVTQMGQEVILRCVPISNHLYFYWYRQILGQKVEFLVSFYNNEISEKSEIFDDQFSVERPDGSNFTLKIRSTKLEDSAMYFCASTGVGTGTGGTEAFFGQGTRLTVV.

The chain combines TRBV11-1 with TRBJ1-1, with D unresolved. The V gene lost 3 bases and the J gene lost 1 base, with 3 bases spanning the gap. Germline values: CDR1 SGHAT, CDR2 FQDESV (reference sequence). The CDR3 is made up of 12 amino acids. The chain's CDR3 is CASSLANTEAFF. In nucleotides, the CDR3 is TGTGCCAGCAGCTTGGCGAACACTGAAGCTTTCTTT.

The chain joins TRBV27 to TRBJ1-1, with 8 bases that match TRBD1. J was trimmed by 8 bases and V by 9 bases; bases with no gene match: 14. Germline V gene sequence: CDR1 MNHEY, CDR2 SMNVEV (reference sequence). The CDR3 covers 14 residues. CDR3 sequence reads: CASGPRPTGAEAFF. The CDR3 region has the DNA TGTGCCAGTGGCCCTCGACCGACAGGGGCGGAAGCTTTCTTT.